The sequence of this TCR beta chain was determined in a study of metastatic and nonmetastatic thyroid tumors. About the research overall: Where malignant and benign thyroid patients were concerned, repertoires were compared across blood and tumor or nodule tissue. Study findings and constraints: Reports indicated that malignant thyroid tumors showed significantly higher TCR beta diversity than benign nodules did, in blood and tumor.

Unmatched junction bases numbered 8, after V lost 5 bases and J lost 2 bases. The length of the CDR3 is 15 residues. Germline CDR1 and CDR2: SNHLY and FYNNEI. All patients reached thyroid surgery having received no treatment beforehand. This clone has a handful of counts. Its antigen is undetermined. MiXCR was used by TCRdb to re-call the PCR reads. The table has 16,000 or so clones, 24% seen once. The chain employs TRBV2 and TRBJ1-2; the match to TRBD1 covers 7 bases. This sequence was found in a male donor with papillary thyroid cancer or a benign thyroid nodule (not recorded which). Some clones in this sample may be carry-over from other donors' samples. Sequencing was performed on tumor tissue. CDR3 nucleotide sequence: TGTGCCAGCAGTAAAAACAGGGGAAGGAACTATGGCTACACCTTC. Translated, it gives CASSKNRGRNYGYTF.